This TCR beta chain was obtained from a study of cytomegalovirus exposure and HLA in healthy donors. Profiling relied on immunoSEQ multiplex PCR, and the TCRdb table lists in-frame clones only, not all of them. This sample has roughly 130,000 clones; roughly nine tenths occur once, and the top ten carry less than 3.5%. CDR1 and CDR2 (germline): SGHRS, YFSETQ. V was cut by 3 bases and J by 5 bases, with 14 bases left in between. The CDR3 length is 15 residues. Comments on this clone: Its cognate antigen is unknown.

The study's findings and limits: The majority of TCR sequences were rare, yet some public TCRs appeared in many donors.

This sequence originates from a man between 18 and 29 years old in good health and CMV-seronegative. The specimen was PBMCs. The chain uses TRBV5-1 and TRBJ2-2; possible D gene TRBD2, 6 bases. For the CDR3, the DNA is TGCGCCAGCAGCTACCGGGGGATGGGAACCGGGGAGCTGTTTTTT. It specifies CASSYRGMGTGELFF.